The entry that follows covers one T cell receptor (beta chain) sequence. Profiled with immunoSEQ multiplex PCR; TCRdb holds only in-frame clones, not every one. The table has fewer than 70,000 clones, 77% seen once. The data were obtained in a study of OX40 agonist ivuxolimab in advanced cancers. Across the whole study: Antecedent anti-PD-1, anti-PD-L1 or anti-CTLA-4 therapy was permissible, with roughly 36% having received some.

This CDR3 is 16 amino acids long. The germline V gene has CDR1 MGHRA and CDR2 YSYEKL. With 0 bases removed from V and 4 bases from J, the gap between germline ends came to 15 bases. Peripheral blood came from all dose cohorts at three timepoints. The sequenced sample was CD4+ or CD8+ T cells sorted from blood, obtained in a trial of the OX40 agonist ivuxolimab. This chain joins TRBV4-1 and TRBJ1-2; D gene uncertain. The clonotype comes from an adult with an advanced solid tumor such as melanoma, head and neck, liver or kidney cancer. The CDR3 bases are TGCGCCAGCAGCCAAGATCAAACCCGAAACGGCTATGGCTACACCTTC. Residues: CASSQDQTRNGYGYTF.